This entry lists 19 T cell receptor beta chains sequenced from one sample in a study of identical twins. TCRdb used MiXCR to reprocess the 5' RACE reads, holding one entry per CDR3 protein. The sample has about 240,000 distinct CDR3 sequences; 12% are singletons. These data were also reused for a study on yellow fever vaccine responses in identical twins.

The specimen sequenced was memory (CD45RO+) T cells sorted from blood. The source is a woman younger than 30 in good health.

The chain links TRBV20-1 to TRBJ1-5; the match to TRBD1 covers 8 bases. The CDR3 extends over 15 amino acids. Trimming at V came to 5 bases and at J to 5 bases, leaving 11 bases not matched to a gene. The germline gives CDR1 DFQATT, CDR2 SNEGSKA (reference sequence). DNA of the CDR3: TGCAGTGCTCCCCGACAGGGGCGCCCCGATCAGCCCCAGCATTTT. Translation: CSAPRQGRPDQPQHF.

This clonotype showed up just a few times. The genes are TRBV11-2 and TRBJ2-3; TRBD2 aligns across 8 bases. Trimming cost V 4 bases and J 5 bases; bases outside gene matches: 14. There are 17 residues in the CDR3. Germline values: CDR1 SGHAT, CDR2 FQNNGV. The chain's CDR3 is CASSSPGVRGAGDTQYF. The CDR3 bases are TGTGCCAGCAGCTCCCCAGGGGTGCGGGGGGCTGGAGATACGCAGTATTTT. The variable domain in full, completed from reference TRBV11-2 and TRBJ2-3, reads EAGVAQSPRYKIIEKRQSVAFWCNPISGHATLYWYQQILGQGPKLLIQFQNNGVVDDSQLPKDRFSAERLKGVDSTLKIQPAKLEDSAVYLCASSSPGVRGAGDTQYFGPGTRLTVL.

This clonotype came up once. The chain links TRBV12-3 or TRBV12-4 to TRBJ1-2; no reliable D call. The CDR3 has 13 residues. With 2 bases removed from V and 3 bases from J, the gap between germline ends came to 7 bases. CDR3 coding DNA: TGTGCCAGCAGTTTAAGAGAGGACTATGGCTACACCTTC. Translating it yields CASSLREDYGYTF.

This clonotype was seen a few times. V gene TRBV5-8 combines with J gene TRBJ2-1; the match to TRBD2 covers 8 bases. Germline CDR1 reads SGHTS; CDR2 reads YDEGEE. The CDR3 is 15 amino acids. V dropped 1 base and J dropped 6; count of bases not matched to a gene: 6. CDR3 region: CASSLRRGARNEQFF. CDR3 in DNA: TGTGCCAGCAGCTTGCGGCGGGGGGCCCGCAATGAGCAGTTCTTC.

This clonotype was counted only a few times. The DNA for the CDR3 is TGTGCCAGCACTAGCAGGGACTACGAGCAGTACTTC. Its translation: CASTSRDYEQYF. The V and J genes are TRBV2 and TRBJ2-7, with D perhaps TRBD1 or TRBD2 (5 bases each). Trimming stripped 7 bases from V and 3 bases from J, with 10 bases between. CDR3 length: 12 residues. Germline CDR1 SNHLY, CDR2 FYNNEI.

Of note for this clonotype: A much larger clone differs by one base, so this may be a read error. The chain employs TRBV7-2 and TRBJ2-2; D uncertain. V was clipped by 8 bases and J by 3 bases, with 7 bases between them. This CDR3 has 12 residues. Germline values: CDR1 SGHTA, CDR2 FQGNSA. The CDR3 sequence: CASGHYTGELFF. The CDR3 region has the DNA TGTGCCAGCGGCCATTACACCGGGGAGCTGTTTTTT.

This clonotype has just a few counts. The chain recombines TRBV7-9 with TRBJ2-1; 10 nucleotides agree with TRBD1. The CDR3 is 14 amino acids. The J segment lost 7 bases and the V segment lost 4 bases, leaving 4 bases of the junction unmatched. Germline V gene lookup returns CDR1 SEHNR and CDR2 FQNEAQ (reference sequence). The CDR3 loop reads CASSSDRGSNEQFF. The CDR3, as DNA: TGTGCCAGCAGCTCGGACAGGGGGTCTAATGAGCAGTTCTTC. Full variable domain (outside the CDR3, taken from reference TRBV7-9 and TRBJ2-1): DTGVSQNPRHKITKRGQNVTFRCDPISEHNRLYWYRQTLGQGPEFLTYFQNEAQLEKSRLLSDRFSAERPKGSFSTLEIQRTEQGDSAMYLCASSSDRGSNEQFFGPGTRLTVL.

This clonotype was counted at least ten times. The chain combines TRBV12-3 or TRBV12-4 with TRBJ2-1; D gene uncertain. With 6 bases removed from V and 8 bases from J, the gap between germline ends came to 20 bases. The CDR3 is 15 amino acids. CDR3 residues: CASSPDSLGFHEQFF. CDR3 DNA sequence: TGTGCCAGCAGCCCTGACTCTCTCGGGTTCCATGAGCAGTTCTTC.

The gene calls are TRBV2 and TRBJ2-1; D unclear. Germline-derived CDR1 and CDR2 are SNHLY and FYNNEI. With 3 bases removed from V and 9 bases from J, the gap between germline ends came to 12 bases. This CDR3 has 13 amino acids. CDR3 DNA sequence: TGTGCCAGCAGTGATCGAACCCGGACTGAGCAGTTCTTC. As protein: CASSDRTRTEQFF.

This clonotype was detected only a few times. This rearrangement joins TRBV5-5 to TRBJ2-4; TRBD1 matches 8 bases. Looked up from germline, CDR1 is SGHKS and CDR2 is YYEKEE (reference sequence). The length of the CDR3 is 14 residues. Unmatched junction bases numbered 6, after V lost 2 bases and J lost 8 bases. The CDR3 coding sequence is TGTGCCAGCAGCTTCGACAGGGGCAGATACATTCAGTACTTC. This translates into CASSFDRGRYIQYF.

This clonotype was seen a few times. For the CDR3, the DNA is TGTGCCAGCGGACTAGCGGGATCCTACGAGCAGTACTTC. It is translated as CASGLAGSYEQYF. The V gene is TRBV6-2 or TRBV6-3, the J gene TRBJ2-7; 12 positions agree with TRBD2. Germline values: CDR1 MNHEY, CDR2 SVGEGT. V was clipped by 8 bases and J by 1 base; unmatched bases: 0. CDR3 length: 13 amino acids.

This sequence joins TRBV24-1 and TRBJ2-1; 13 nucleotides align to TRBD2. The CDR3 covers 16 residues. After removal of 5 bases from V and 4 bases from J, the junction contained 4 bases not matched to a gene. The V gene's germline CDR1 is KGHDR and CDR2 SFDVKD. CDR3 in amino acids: CATSGGGLAGYNEQFF. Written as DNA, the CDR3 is TGTGCCACCAGTGGGGGGGGACTAGCGGGGTACAATGAGCAGTTCTTC.

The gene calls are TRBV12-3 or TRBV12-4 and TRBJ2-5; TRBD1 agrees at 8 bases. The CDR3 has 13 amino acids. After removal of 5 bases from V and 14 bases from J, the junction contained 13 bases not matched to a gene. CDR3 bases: TGTGCCAGCAGTCCGATCACAGGGGGTCGTCAATACTTC. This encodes CASSPITGGRQYF.

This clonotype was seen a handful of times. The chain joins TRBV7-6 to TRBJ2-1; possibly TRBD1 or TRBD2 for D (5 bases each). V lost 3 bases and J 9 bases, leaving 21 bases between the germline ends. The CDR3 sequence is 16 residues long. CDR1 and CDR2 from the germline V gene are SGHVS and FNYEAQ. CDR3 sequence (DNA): TGTGCCAGCAGCTTGCTCTTGGTCCCCCCTGGGGGTGAGCAGTTCTTC. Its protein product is CASSLLLVPPGGEQFF.

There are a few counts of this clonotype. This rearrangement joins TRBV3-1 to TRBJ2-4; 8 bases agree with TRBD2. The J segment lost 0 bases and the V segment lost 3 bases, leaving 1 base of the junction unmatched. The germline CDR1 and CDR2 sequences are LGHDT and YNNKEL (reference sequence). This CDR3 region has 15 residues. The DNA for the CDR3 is TGTGCCAGCAGCCAGGGACTAGGAGCCAAAAACATTCAGTACTTC. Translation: CASSQGLGAKNIQYF. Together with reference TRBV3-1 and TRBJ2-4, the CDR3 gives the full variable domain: DTAVSQTPKYLVTQMGNDKSIKCEQNLGHDTMYWYKQDSKKFLKIMFSYNNKELIINETVPNRFSPKSPDKAHLNLHINSLELGDSAVYFCASSQGLGAKNIQYFGAGTRLSVL.

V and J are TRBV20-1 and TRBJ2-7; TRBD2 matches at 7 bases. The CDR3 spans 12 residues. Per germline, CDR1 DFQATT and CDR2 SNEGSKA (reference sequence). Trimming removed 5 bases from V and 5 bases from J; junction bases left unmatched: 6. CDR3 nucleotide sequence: TGCAGTGCTTGGGAGGGAGGAGACGAGCAGTACTTC. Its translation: CSAWEGGDEQYF.

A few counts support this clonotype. CDR3 bases: TGTGCCAGCAGCCTCGGGACTAGCGGGAGGGATGAAGAGACCCAGTACTTC. Amino acid sequence: CASSLGTSGRDEETQYF. The chain uses TRBV4-2 and TRBJ2-5; 16 bases map to TRBD2. J lost 3 bases, V lost 4 bases, and 5 bases had no gene match. There are 17 residues in the CDR3. Per germline, CDR1 LGHNA and CDR2 YNFKEQ.

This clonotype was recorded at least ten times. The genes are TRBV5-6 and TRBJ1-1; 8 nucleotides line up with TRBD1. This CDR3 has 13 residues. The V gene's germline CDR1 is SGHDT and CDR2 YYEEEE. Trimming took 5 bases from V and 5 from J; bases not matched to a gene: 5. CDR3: CASRPGGRTEAFF. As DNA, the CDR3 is TGTGCCAGCAGACCAGGGGGCCGGACTGAAGCTTTCTTT.

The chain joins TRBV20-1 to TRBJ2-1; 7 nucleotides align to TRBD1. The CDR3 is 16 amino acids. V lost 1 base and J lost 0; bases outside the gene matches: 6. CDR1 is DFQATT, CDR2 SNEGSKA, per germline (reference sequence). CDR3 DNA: TGCAGTGCTAGAGCCGCCAGGGGGAGCTCCTACAATGAGCAGTTCTTC. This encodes CSARAARGSSYNEQFF.